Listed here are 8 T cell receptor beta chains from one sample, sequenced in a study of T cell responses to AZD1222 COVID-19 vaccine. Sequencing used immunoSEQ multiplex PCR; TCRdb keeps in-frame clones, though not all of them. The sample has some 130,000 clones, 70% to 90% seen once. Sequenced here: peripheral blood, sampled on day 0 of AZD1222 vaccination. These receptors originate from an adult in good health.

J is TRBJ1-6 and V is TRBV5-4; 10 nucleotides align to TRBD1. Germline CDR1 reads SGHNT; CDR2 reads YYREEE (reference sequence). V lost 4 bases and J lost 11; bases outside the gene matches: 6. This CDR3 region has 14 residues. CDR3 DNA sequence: TGTGCCAGCAGCCCACCGGGACAGGGGACACCCCTCCACTTT. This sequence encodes CASSPPGQGTPLHF.

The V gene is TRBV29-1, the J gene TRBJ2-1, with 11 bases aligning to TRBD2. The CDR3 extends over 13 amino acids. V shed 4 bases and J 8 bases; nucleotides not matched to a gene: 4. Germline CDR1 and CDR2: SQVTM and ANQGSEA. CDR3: CSVVTSGSYEQFF. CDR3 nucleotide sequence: TGCAGCGTTGTAACTAGCGGGAGCTATGAGCAGTTCTTC.

The CDR3 loop reads CASSFDGTDQETQYF. CDR3 nucleotide sequence: TGTGCCAGCAGCTTTGACGGGACAGACCAAGAGACCCAGTACTTC. The chain employs TRBV5-6 and TRBJ2-5; 7 nucleotides agree with TRBD1. V gave up 2 bases and J gave up 0 bases; unmatched junction bases: 4. Looked up from germline, CDR1 is SGHDT and CDR2 is YYEEEE. This CDR3 has 15 residues.

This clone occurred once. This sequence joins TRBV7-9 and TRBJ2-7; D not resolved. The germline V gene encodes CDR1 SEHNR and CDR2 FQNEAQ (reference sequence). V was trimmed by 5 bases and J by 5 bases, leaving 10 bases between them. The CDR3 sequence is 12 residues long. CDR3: CASSPANDEQYF. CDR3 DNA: TGTGCCAGCAGCCCAGCAAATGACGAGCAGTACTTC.

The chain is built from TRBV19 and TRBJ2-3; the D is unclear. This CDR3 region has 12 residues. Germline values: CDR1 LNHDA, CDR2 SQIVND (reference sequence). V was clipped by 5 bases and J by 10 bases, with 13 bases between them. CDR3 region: CASSPFRSAQYF. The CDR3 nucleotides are TGTGCCAGTAGTCCCTTTCGCTCTGCGCAGTATTTT.

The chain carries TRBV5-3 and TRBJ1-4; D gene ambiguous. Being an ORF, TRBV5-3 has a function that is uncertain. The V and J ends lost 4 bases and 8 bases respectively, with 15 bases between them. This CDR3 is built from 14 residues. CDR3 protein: CARSRDWGNEKLFF. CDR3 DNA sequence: TGTGCCAGAAGCCGCGACTGGGGTAACGAAAAACTGTTTTTT.

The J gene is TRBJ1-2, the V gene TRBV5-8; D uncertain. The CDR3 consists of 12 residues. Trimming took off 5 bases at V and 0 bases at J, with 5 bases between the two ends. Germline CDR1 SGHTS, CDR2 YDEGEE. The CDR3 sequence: CASRRANYGYTF. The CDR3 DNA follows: TGTGCCAGCAGGAGAGCTAACTATGGCTACACCTTC.

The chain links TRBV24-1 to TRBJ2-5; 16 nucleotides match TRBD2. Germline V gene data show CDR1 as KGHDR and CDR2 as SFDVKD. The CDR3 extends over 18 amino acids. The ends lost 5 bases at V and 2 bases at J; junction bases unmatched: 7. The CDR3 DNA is TGTGCCACCAGTGGAGGGACTAGCGGGAGGGTGTGGCAAGAGACCCAGTACTTC. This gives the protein CATSGGTSGRVWQETQYF.